The 32 T cell receptor beta chains below come from one sample, sequenced in a study of cytomegalovirus exposure and HLA in healthy donors. The PCR was carried out with 60 Vbeta primers and 13 Jbeta primers. Sequenced by immunoSEQ multiplex PCR; TCRdb stores in-frame clones only, minus some. The sample's table shows about 91,000 clones. The sample was PBMCs. The receptors originated from a woman aged 25 to 39 in good health and CMV-seronegative.

The chain recombines TRBV7-3 with TRBJ2-3; TRBD2 might be the D (6 bases). The CDR3 loop spans 15 amino acids. Trimming cost V 3 bases and J 2 bases, with 12 bases left between them. Germline loops: CDR1 SGHTA, CDR2 FQGTGA. The CDR3 region is CASSFHTGLTDTQYF. The CDR3 region has the DNA TGTGCCAGCAGCTTCCACACGGGACTCACAGATACGCAGTATTTT.

The chain combines TRBV6-4 with TRBJ2-1; 12 nucleotides match TRBD2. CDR1 is MRHNA and CDR2 is SNTAGT in the germline V gene. Trimming removed 6 bases from V and 10 bases from J; junction bases left unmatched: 13. This CDR3 has 16 residues. CDR3 DNA sequence: TGTGCCAGCAGCCAAGGTGGTCTAGCGGGAGGGGGAGAGCAGTTCTTC. This codes for CASSQGGLAGGGEQFF.

The chain uses TRBV11-2 and TRBJ2-1; perhaps TRBD1 as D (6 bases). V was pared by 5 bases and J by 8 bases, with 13 bases between. The CDR3 is 13 amino acids. Germline V gives CDR1 SGHAT, CDR2 FQNNGV. CDR3 amino acids: CASSTRTVDEQFF. CDR3 sequence (DNA): TGTGCCAGCAGCACCCGGACAGTGGATGAGCAGTTCTTC.

The J gene is TRBJ1-4, the V gene TRBV28; D not resolved. The ends were cut back, 5 bases at V and 5 bases at J, with 12 bases in the middle. Germline V gives CDR1 MDHEN, CDR2 SYDVKM. The CDR3 length is 14 residues. This CDR3 reads CASSVRGENEKLFF. In DNA form, the CDR3 reads TGTGCCAGCAGTGTCCGAGGCGAGAATGAAAAACTGTTTTTT. Based on the CDR3 plus reference TRBV28 and TRBJ1-4, the full variable domain is DVKVTQSSRYLVKRTGEKVFLECVQDMDHENMFWYRQDPGLGLRLIYFSYDVKMKEKGDIPEGYSVSREKKERFSLILESASTNQTSMYLCASSVRGENEKLFFGSGTQLSVL.

The chain uses TRBV19 and TRBJ1-1; tentatively, D is TRBD1 (6 bases). The germline V gene has CDR1 LNHDA and CDR2 SQIVND (reference sequence). This CDR3 has 16 residues. Trimming removed 3 bases at V and 4 bases at J, with 18 bases between. The CDR3 spells CASSMVPAGESTEAFF. The DNA of the CDR3 is TGTGCCAGTAGTATGGTCCCGGCAGGGGAAAGCACTGAAGCTTTCTTT. The complete variable domain, with remaining parts taken from reference TRBV19 and TRBJ1-1, reads DGGITQSPKYLFRKEGQNVTLSCEQNLNHDAMYWYRQDPGQGLRLIYYSQIVNDFQKGDIAEGYSVSREKKESFPLTVTSAQKNPTAFYLCASSMVPAGESTEAFFGQGTRLTVV.

V and J are TRBV7-3 and TRBJ1-1; 10 bases are a match to TRBD1. From germline, CDR1 is SGHTA and CDR2 FQGTGA. The CDR3 is 13 residues long. V lost 5 bases, J lost 11 bases, and 8 bases stayed unmatched. The CDR3 nucleotides are TGTGCCAGCAGCACTGGGGGACAGGGGCCCGCTTTCTTT. As protein: CASSTGGQGPAFF.

CDR3 in DNA: TGTGCCAGCAGCTCGGGGTTCAGACTCCCGAACACTGAAGCTTTCTTT. This gives the protein CASSSGFRLPNTEAFF. The J gene is TRBJ1-1, the V gene TRBV5-4; D not certain. Germline V gene lookup returns CDR1 SGHNT and CDR2 YYREEE (reference sequence). There are 16 residues in the CDR3. Between the trimmed V and J ends, which lost 3 bases and 1 base, there was a span of 16 bases.

Concerning this clone: The junction departs from the called germline gene at one end, perhaps through a read error. V and J are TRBV9 and TRBJ2-7; 9 bases map to TRBD2. In germline, CDR1 is SGDLS, CDR2 YYNGEE. This CDR3 contains 15 residues. The CDR3 DNA is TGTGCCAACAGCGTAGAAGGGACTAGCTGGGGCGAGCAGTACTTC. Amino acids: CANSVEGTSWGEQYF.

Written as DNA, the CDR3 is TGTGCCAGCAGTTACTCGGTTCGGGTGAACACTGAAGCTTTCTTT. As protein: CASSYSVRVNTEAFF. This chain links TRBV6-5 with TRBJ1-1; D is ambiguous. V shed 0 bases and J shed 0 bases, with 8 bases lying between them. The CDR3 extends over 15 amino acids. Germline V gives CDR1 MNHEY, CDR2 SVGAGI.

The chain has TRBV19 and TRBJ2-5; 11 nucleotides match TRBD1. J was trimmed by 12 bases and V by 9 bases; bases with no gene match: 6. This CDR3 contains 11 residues. From germline, CDR1 is LNHDA and CDR2 SQIVND (reference sequence). As DNA, the CDR3 is TGTGCCAGCACCGGGACAGGGGGGGAGTACTTC. Protein: CASTGTGGEYF.

The rearrangement links TRBV7-9 to TRBJ2-7; the match to TRBD1 covers 10 bases. This CDR3 has 15 amino acids. V lost 4 bases and J lost 2; bases outside the gene matches: 5. The germline CDR1 and CDR2 sequences are SEHNR and FQNEAQ (reference sequence). The CDR3 loop is CASSSGTGVPYEQYF. The CDR3, as DNA: TGTGCCAGCAGCTCCGGGACAGGGGTCCCCTACGAGCAGTACTTC.

The genes are TRBV29-1 and TRBJ2-7, with 10 bases lining up with TRBD1. This CDR3 has 14 amino acids. With V trimmed by 4 bases and J by 6 bases, 9 bases remained unmatched. The germline gives CDR1 SQVTM, CDR2 ANQGSEA. The CDR3 DNA is TGCAGCGTTGTGGGGGGGGACAGGGGTTCCGAGCAGTACTTC. This codes for CSVVGGDRGSEQYF.

V usage is TRBV7-9 and J usage is TRBJ1-5; D uncertain. Per the germline V gene, CDR1 is SEHNR and CDR2 is FQNEAQ (reference sequence). The CDR3 length is 13 residues. Trimming took off 5 bases at V and 4 bases at J, with 9 bases between the two ends. The DNA of the CDR3 is TGTGCCAGCAGCCAAGGCAGGAATCAGCCCCAGCATTTT. It codes for CASSQGRNQPQHF. Variable domain in full (rest from reference TRBV7-9 and TRBJ1-5): DTGVSQNPRHKITKRGQNVTFRCDPISEHNRLYWYRQTLGQGPEFLTYFQNEAQLEKSRLLSDRFSAERPKGSFSTLEIQRTEQGDSAMYLCASSQGRNQPQHFGDGTRLSIL.

The chain is built from TRBV19 and TRBJ2-6; no firm D call. The CDR3 extends over 16 amino acids. Trimming stripped 3 bases from V and 1 base from J, with 10 bases between. CDR1 is LNHDA, CDR2 SQIVND, per germline (reference sequence). As DNA, the CDR3 is TGTGCCAGTAGTATGGCAGGCCGATCTGGGGCCAACGTCCTGACTTTC. This sequence encodes CASSMAGRSGANVLTF.

The chain employs TRBV27 and TRBJ1-3; D is unclear. CDR3 length: 16 amino acids. Germline values: CDR1 MNHEY, CDR2 SMNVEV (reference sequence). Trimming took off 3 bases at V and 0 bases at J, with 12 bases between the two ends. The CDR3 protein is CASSFGQPTSGNTIYF. CDR3 sequence (DNA): TGTGCCAGCAGTTTTGGGCAGCCAACCTCTGGAAACACCATATATTTT.

This sequence joins TRBV29-1 and TRBJ2-2; TRBD1 aligns across 10 bases. Unmatched junction bases numbered 6, after V lost 5 bases and J lost 6 bases. The germline CDR1 and CDR2 sequences are SQVTM and ANQGSEA. The CDR3 has 14 amino acids. The CDR3 sequence: CSVIRDRGAGELFF. CDR3 coding DNA: TGCAGCGTTATCCGGGACAGGGGAGCCGGGGAGCTGTTTTTT.

The rearrangement links TRBV5-4 to TRBJ2-3; D is possibly TRBD2 (6 bases). Trimming took off 4 bases at V and 6 bases at J, with 21 bases between the two ends. Looked up from germline, CDR1 is SGHNT and CDR2 is YYREEE (reference sequence). This CDR3 is built from 16 residues. The DNA for the CDR3 is TGTGCCAGCAGCCAAGATCAGTCGGGAGCCGTGGATACGCAGTATTTT. Its translation: CASSQDQSGAVDTQYF.

The V and J genes are TRBV7-2 and TRBJ1-2, with TRBD1 matching 8 bases. There are 14 residues in the CDR3. From germline, CDR1 is SGHTA and CDR2 FQGNSA. V shed 5 bases and J 2 bases; nucleotides not matched to a gene: 4. The CDR3 sequence: CASSLGQGNYGYTF. For the CDR3, the DNA is TGTGCCAGCAGCCTCGGACAGGGAAACTATGGCTACACCTTC.

The gene calls are TRBV6-5 and TRBJ2-2; D not resolved. The length of the CDR3 is 14 residues. Germline values: CDR1 MNHEY, CDR2 SVGAGI. The V end was cut by 2 bases, the J end by 1 base, with 5 bases between. CDR3 nucleotides: TGTGCCAGCAGTTACGCAGTGAACACCGGGGAGCTGTTTTTT. Its protein is CASSYAVNTGELFF.

This chain joins TRBV28 and TRBJ1-2; D call uncertain. Germline CDR1 MDHEN, CDR2 SYDVKM. The V and J ends lost 7 bases and 4 bases respectively, with 19 bases between them. The CDR3 is 15 residues long. In DNA, the CDR3 is TGTGCCAGCACCCTTTTACGGCGGGCTAGCTATGGCTACACCTTC. Its protein is CASTLLRRASYGYTF.

The rearrangement joins TRBV9 to TRBJ1-2; D may be TRBD1 (6 bases). The CDR3 has 14 residues. Trimming removed 2 bases at V and 4 bases at J, with 12 bases between. Germline CDR1 is SGDLS and CDR2 is YYNGEE. The CDR3 sequence: CASSVSGASYGYTF. CDR3 nucleotide sequence: TGTGCCAGCAGCGTTTCAGGGGCAAGCTATGGCTACACCTTC. The whole variable domain, remainder taken from reference TRBV9 and TRBJ1-2, is DSGVTQTPKHLITATGQRVTLRCSPRSGDLSVYWYQQSLDQGLQFLIQYYNGEERAKGNILERFSAQQFPDLHSELNLSSLELGDSALYFCASSVSGASYGYTFGSGTRLTVV.

The rearrangement joins TRBV7-2 to TRBJ2-1; D ambiguous. Germline loops: CDR1 SGHTA, CDR2 FQGNSA. This CDR3 has 11 residues. V lost 3 bases, J lost 8 bases, and 5 bases lay in between. Here the CDR3 DNA reads TGTGCCAGCAGCTTTCTCGATGAGCAGTTCTTC. It codes for CASSFLDEQFF.

V is TRBV18 and J is TRBJ2-1; 12 bases agree with TRBD2. This CDR3 has 15 amino acids. CDR1 is KGHSH and CDR2 is LQKENI in the germline V gene. V lost 0 bases to trimming and J lost 8 bases; unmatched junction nucleotides: 2. As DNA, the CDR3 is TGTGCCAGCTCACCACCGAGACTAGCGGGAGATGAGCAGTTCTTC. As protein: CASSPPRLAGDEQFF.

The chain joins TRBV27 to TRBJ1-3; D possibly corresponds to TRBD1 (5 bases). CDR3 length equals 14 residues. V lost 4 bases to trimming and J lost 3 bases, with 10 bases between them. Per germline, CDR1 MNHEY and CDR2 SMNVEV (reference sequence). CDR3 bases: TGTGCCAGCAGTTCCCGGGGGGATGGAAACACCATATATTTT. It specifies CASSSRGDGNTIYF.

This chain uses TRBV19 with TRBJ1-5, with D possibly TRBD1 on 6 matching bases. The CDR3 is 15 residues long. Between the trimmed V and J ends, which lost 1 base and 2 bases, there was a span of 9 bases. CDR1 is LNHDA, CDR2 SQIVND, per germline (reference sequence). CDR3 loop: CASSIVAGGNQPQHF. The CDR3 coding sequence is TGTGCCAGTAGTATAGTTGCAGGGGGCAATCAGCCCCAGCATTTT.

The chain employs TRBV6-1 and TRBJ1-2; 7 bases line up with TRBD1. The V gene end was trimmed by 6 bases and the J gene end by 5 bases; junction bases not matched to a gene: 9. The CDR3 contains 14 residues. CDR1 and CDR2 from the germline V gene are MNHNS and SASEGT. This CDR3 reads CASSHRGGVYGYTF. CDR3 bases: TGTGCCAGCAGCCACAGGGGTGGGGTGTATGGCTACACCTTC.

CDR3 in amino acids: CASRRGAQETQYF. CDR3 sequence (DNA): TGTGCCAGCAGGCGGGGGGCGCAAGAGACCCAGTACTTC. This chain joins TRBV11-2 and TRBJ2-5, with 8 nucleotides matching TRBD2. With 6 bases clipped from V and 2 bases from J, the junction kept 2 bases outside the gene matches. CDR1 is SGHAT and CDR2 is FQNNGV in the germline V gene. The CDR3 covers 13 residues.

The chain recombines TRBV9 with TRBJ1-1; no firm D call. Trimming left V 4 bases short and J 1 base short, with 8 bases between. There are 13 residues in the CDR3. Germline CDR1 and CDR2: SGDLS and YYNGEE. CDR3 coding DNA: TGTGCCAGCAGCTCCTTTAGGAACACTGAAGCTTTCTTT. It codes for CASSSFRNTEAFF.

The CDR3: CAISAGTGGYGANVLTF. For the CDR3, the DNA is TGTGCCATCAGCGCCGGGACAGGGGGTTATGGGGCCAACGTCCTGACTTTC. V gene TRBV10-3 combines with J gene TRBJ2-6; 11 positions agree with TRBD1. Germline lookup yields CDR1 ENHRY and CDR2 SYGVKD. Germline trimming cut 6 bases from V and 3 bases from J; bases unmatched to any gene: 7. CDR3 size: 17 residues.

The genes are TRBV28 and TRBJ1-5, with D possibly matching TRBD1 (6 bases). Germline CDR1 and CDR2: MDHEN and SYDVKM. V lost 8 bases and J 3 bases, leaving 17 bases between the germline ends. This CDR3 comprises 15 residues. This CDR3 is CASFSPQGNNQPQHF. In nucleotides, the CDR3 is TGTGCCAGCTTTTCGCCGCAGGGGAACAATCAGCCCCAGCATTTT.

The gene calls are TRBV6-1 and TRBJ2-7; tentatively, D is TRBD1 (5 bases). This CDR3 contains 13 residues. The germline CDR1 and CDR2 sequences are MNHNS and SASEGT. The V end lost 2 bases, the J end lost 3 bases, and 8 bases lay between the germline ends. CDR3 sequence (DNA): TGTGCCAGCAGTGAAACGACAGACTACGAGCAGTACTTC. This sequence encodes CASSETTDYEQYF.

The chain recombines TRBV7-8 with TRBJ2-3; 8 bases are shared with TRBD1. This CDR3 has 16 residues. V lost 3 bases, J lost 3 bases, and 8 bases stayed unmatched. Germline V CDR1 and CDR2: SGHVS, FQNEAQ. The chain's CDR3 is CASSLSPGQATDTQYF. The CDR3 nucleotides are TGTGCCAGCAGCTTGTCTCCGGGACAGGCGACAGATACGCAGTATTTT.